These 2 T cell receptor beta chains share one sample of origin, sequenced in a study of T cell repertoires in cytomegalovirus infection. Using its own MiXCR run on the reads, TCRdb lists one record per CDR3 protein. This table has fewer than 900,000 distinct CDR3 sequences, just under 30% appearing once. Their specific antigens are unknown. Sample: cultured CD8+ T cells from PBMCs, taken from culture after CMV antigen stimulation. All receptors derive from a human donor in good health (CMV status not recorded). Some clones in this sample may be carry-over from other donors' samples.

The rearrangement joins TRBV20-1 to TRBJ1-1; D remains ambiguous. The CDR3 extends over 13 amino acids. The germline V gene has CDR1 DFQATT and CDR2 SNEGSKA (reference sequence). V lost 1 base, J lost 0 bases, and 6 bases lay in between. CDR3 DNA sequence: TGCAGTGCTAGAGTCACGGTGAACACTGAAGCTTTCTTT. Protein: CSARVTVNTEAFF.

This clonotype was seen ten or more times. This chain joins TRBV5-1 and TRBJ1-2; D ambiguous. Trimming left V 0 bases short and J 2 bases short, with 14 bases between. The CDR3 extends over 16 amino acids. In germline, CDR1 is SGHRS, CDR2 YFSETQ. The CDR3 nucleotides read TGCGCCAGCAGCTTGGGGTACAACCTCCTAAACTATGGCTACACCTTC. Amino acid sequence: CASSLGYNLLNYGYTF.